Sequencing of this TCR beta chain was carried out in a study of blood T cell repertoires in COVID-19. TCRdb's table, derived via immunoSEQ multiplex PCR, lists solely in-frame clones and lacks some. Among 70,000 to 80,000 clones, around 79% were seen once, and the ten largest hold around 10%. Germline CDR1 SGHDT, CDR2 YYEEEE. Trimming took 4 bases from V and 5 from J; bases not matched to a gene: 5. This CDR3 spans 13 amino acids. This clone has a single count. The TCR originated in a man aged 45-65 years with acute or convalescent COVID-19. The material sequenced was peripheral blood. V usage is TRBV5-6 and J usage is TRBJ2-5, with TRBD2 matching over 7 bases. CDR3: CASSRTRTETQYF. CDR3 DNA: TGTGCCAGCAGCCGGACTAGGACGGAGACCCAGTACTTC.